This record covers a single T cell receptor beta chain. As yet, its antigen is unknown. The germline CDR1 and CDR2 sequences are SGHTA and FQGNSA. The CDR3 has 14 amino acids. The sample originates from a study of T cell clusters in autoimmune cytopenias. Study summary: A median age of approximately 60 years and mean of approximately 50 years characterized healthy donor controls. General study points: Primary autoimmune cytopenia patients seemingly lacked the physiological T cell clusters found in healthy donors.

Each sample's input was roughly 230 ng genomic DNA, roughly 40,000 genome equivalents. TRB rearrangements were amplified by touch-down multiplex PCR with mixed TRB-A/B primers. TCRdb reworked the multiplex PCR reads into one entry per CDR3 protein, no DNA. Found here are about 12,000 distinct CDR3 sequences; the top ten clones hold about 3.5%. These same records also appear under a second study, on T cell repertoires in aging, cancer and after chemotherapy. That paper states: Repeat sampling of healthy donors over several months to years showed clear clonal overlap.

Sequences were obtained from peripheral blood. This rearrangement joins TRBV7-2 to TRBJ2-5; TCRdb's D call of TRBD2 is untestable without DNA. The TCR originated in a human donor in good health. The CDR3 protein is CASSLGLLGETQYF.